The entry below gives a single T cell receptor beta chain sequence along with its context. The data are from a study of blood T cell repertoires in COVID-19. Study-wide context: The United States, Italy and Spain supplied acute and convalescent COVID-19 samples. Sources were T cells, B-cell-depleted T cells, or PBMCs; the material itself was cDNA or gDNA.

In the study's own analysis: Reference gene primer amplification yielded estimated nucleated cell counts. Clones were read by immunoSEQ multiplex PCR, and TCRdb kept only the in-frame ones, dropping some. Clone size and the V and J calls come from that table; the DNA yielded D and trimming. The data hold about 52,000 clones, with around 86% observed a single time. The CDR3 runs to 18 residues. Per germline, CDR1 MGHRA and CDR2 YSYEKL. With V trimmed by 5 bases and J by 5 bases, 11 bases remained unmatched. Material for sequencing was peripheral blood. The receptor was derived from a man aged 65 to 79 with acute or convalescent COVID-19. The chain uses TRBV4-1 and TRBJ2-2, with TRBD2 matching over 13 bases. CDR3: CASSTLAGGLSRTGELFF. The CDR3 nucleotides are TGCGCCAGCAGCACACTAGCGGGGGGGCTGAGTAGGACCGGGGAGCTGTTTTTT.